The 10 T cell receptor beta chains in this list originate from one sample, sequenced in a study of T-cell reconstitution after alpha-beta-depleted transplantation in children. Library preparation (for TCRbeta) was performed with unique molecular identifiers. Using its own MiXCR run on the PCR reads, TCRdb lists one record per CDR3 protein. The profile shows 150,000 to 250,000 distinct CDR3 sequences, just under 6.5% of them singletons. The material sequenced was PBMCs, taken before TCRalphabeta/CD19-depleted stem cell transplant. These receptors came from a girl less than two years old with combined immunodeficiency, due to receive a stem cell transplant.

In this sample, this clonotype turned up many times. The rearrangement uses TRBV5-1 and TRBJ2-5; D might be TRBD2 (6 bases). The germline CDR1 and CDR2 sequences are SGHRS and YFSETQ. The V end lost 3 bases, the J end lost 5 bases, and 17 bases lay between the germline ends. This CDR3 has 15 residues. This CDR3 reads CASSYLPGLGETQYF. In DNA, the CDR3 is TGCGCCAGCAGCTACTTACCGGGACTTGGGGAGACCCAGTACTTC.

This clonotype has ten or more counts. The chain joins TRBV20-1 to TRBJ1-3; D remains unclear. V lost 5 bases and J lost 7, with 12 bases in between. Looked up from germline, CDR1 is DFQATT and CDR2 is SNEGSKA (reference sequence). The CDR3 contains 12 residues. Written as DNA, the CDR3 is TGCAGTGCTCGAACTATTGGGAACACCATATATTTT. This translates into CSARTIGNTIYF.

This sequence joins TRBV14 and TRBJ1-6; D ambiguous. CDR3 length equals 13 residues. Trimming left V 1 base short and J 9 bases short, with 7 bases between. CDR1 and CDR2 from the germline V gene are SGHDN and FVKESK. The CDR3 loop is CASSQGGFSPLHF. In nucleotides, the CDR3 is TGTGCCAGCAGCCAAGGGGGATTTTCACCCCTCCACTTT.

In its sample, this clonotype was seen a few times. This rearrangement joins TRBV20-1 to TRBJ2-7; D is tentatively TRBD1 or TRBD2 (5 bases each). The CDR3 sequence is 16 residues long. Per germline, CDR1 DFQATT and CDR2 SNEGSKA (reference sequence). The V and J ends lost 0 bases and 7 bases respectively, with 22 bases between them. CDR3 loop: CSARDRDGGRPAEQYF. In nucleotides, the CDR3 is TGCAGTGCTAGAGATCGGGACGGCGGAAGACCGGCGGAGCAGTACTTC.

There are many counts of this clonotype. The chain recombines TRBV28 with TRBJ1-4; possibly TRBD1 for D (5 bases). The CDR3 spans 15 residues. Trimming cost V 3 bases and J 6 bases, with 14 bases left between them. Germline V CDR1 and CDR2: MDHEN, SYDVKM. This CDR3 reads CASSFGPGPDEKLFF. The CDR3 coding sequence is TGTGCCAGCAGTTTCGGACCGGGACCGGATGAAAAACTGTTTTTT.

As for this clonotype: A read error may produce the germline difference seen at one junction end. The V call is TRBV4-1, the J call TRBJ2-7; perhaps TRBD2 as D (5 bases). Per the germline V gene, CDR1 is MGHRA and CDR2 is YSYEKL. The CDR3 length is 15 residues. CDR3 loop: CASSEEGGLNYEQYF. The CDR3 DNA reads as TGCGCCAGCAGCGAAGAAGGCGGGTTAAATTACGAGCAGTACTTC.

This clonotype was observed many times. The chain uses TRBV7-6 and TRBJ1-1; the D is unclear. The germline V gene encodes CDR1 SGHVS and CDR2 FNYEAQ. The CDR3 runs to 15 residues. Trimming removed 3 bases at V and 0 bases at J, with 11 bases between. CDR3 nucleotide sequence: TGTGCCAGCAGCTTCTCACCAATTTTGAACACTGAAGCTTTCTTT. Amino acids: CASSFSPILNTEAFF.

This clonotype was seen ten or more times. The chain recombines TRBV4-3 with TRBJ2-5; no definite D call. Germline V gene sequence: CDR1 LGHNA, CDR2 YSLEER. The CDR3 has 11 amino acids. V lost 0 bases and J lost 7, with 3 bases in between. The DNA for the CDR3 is TGCGCCAGCAGCCAAGATGGGACCCAGTACTTC. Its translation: CASSQDGTQYF.

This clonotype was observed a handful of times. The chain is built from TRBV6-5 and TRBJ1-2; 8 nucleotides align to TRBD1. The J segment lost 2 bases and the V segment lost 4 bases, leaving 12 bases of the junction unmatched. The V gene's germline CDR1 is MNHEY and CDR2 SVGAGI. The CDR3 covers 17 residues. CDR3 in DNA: TGTGCCAGCAGTTTCCCAAACTTCGGACAGGGAAACTATGGCTACACCTTC. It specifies CASSFPNFGQGNYGYTF.

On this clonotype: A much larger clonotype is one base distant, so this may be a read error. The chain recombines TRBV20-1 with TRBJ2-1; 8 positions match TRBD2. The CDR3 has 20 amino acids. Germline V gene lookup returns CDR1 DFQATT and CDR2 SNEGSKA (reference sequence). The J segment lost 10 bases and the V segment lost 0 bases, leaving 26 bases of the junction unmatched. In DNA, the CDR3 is TGCAGTGCTAGAGATCGAACCTCTCCGATCACCTGGACTAGCTTTGGGGAGCAGTTCTTC. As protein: CSARDRTSPITWTSFGEQFF.